Listed here is a single T cell receptor beta chain. As yet, its antigen is unknown. The data belong to a study of blood T cells in healthy people across ages. Overall study findings and caveats: It was the long-lived donors that had more naive CD4+ cells and higher diversity than aged donors. TCR beta diversity, measured per million T cells, fell in a roughly linear way with age.

Each donor supplied approximately 10 milliliters of peripheral blood. Then a second PCR, running about 7 to 11 cycles, was carried out with a sample-barcoded 5' primer and a J-beta primer mix. Each cDNA molecule carried a tag from a template-switch adaptor that contained 12 random nucleotides. TCRdb processed the 5' RACE reads anew with MiXCR; each CDR3 protein has one entry. Of some 1.8 million distinct CDR3 sequences in the sample, about two fifths are singletons; the top ten hold 23%. The CDR3 is made up of 16 amino acids. Per germline, CDR1 LGHNA and CDR2 YSLEER. V lost 0 bases and J lost 5; bases outside the gene matches: 5.

The chain has TRBV4-3 and TRBJ1-2; 11 nucleotides align to TRBD1. This TCR was recovered from a human donor in good health. The sequencing input was blood. The CDR3 DNA follows: TGCGCCAGCAGCCAAGATGGGACAGGGGGAACGTATGGCTACACCTTC. Translation: CASSQDGTGGTYGYTF.